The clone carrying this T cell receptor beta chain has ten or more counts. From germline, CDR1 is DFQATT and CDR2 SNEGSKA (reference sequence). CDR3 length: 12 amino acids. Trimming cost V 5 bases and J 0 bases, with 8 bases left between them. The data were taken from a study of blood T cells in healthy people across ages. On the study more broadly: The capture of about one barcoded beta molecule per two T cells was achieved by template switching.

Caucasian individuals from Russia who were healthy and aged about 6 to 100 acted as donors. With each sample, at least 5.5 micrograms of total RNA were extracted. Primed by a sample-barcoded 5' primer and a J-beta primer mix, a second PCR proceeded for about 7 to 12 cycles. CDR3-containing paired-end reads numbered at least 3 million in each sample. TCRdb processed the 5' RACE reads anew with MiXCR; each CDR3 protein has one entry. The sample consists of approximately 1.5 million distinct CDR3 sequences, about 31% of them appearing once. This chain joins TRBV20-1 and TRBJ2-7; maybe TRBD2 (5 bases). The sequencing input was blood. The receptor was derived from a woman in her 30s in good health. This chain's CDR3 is CSADRDSYEQYF. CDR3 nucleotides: TGCAGTGCTGACCGGGACTCCTACGAGCAGTACTTC.